Shown below are 22 T cell receptor beta chains from a single sample sequenced in a study of blood T cell repertoires in COVID-19. Assay used: immunoSEQ multiplex PCR; TCRdb lists only in-frame clones, some missing. The data show around 160,000 clones, approximately 85% seen once. The specimen was peripheral blood. Every receptor here comes from a woman in her sixties or seventies with COVID-19, enrolled during active disease.

The V gene is TRBV6-5, the J gene TRBJ1-2; a possible D gene is TRBD1 (5 bases). Trimming stripped 6 bases from V and 7 bases from J, with 12 bases between. This CDR3 has 12 amino acids. Germline V gene sequence: CDR1 MNHEY, CDR2 SVGAGI. The CDR3 loop reads CASSPGGRGYTF. In DNA, the CDR3 is TGTGCCAGCAGCCCCGGGGGACGTGGCTACACCTTC.

This CDR3 reads CASSLTGPSSGNTIYF. The CDR3 coding sequence is TGTGCCAGCTCCTTAACTGGGCCCAGCTCTGGAAACACCATATATTTT. This chain uses TRBV18 with TRBJ1-3; no clear D. Germline loops: CDR1 KGHSH, CDR2 LQKENI. V shed 6 bases and J shed 0 bases, with 15 bases lying between them. CDR3 size: 16 residues.

The chain carries TRBV3-1 (or the pseudogene TRBV3-2) and TRBJ2-1; D unclear. V was pared by 0 bases and J by 7 bases, with 4 bases between. Germline assignment: CDR1 LGHDT and CDR2 YNNKEL (reference sequence). The CDR3 is 12 amino acids. CDR3 sequence: CASSQDLNEQFF. The CDR3 DNA reads TGTGCCAGCAGCCAAGATCTGAATGAGCAGTTCTTC.

The CDR3 DNA sequence: TGTGCCAGCAACCTCGAGACAGGGTCGGGACCCTACGAGCAGTACTTC. Protein sequence: CASNLETGSGPYEQYF. This rearrangement joins TRBV2 to TRBJ2-7, with 7 bases that match TRBD1. This CDR3 is 16 amino acids long. Germline V gene data show CDR1 as SNHLY and CDR2 as FYNNEI. With 7 bases clipped from V and 2 bases from J, the junction kept 14 bases outside the gene matches.

CDR3 loop: CASRTGGETQYF. The CDR3 DNA sequence: TGTGCCAGCAGGACAGGGGGAGAGACCCAGTACTTC. The chain links TRBV7-8 to TRBJ2-5; TRBD1 matches at 9 bases. Germline values: CDR1 SGHVS, CDR2 FQNEAQ. CDR3 length: 12 residues. V lost 6 bases and J lost 4; bases outside the gene matches: 0.

This chain joins TRBV7-3 and TRBJ2-3; tentative D call: TRBD2 (5 bases). The length of the CDR3 is 16 residues. In germline, CDR1 is SGHTA, CDR2 FQGTGA. V dropped 2 bases and J dropped 0 bases, with 12 bases sitting between them. CDR3 in amino acids: CASSLFGRGSTDTQYF. CDR3 DNA: TGTGCCAGCAGCTTATTTGGTCGGGGTAGCACAGATACGCAGTATTTT.

The chain is built from TRBV27 and TRBJ1-1; 9 nucleotides align to TRBD1. V lost 3 bases and J lost 1; bases outside the gene matches: 0. The germline V gene encodes CDR1 MNHEY and CDR2 SMNVEV (reference sequence). This CDR3 has 14 amino acids. CDR3 protein: CASSLDRGNTEAFF. CDR3 sequence (DNA): TGTGCCAGCAGTTTGGACAGGGGGAACACTGAAGCTTTCTTT.

The J gene is TRBJ2-7, the V gene TRBV3-1 (or the pseudogene TRBV3-2); TRBD1 aligns across 7 bases. The germline V gene encodes CDR1 LGHDT and CDR2 YNNKEL (reference sequence). The CDR3 covers 14 residues. V dropped 4 bases and J dropped 2; count of bases not matched to a gene: 5. CDR3 nucleotides: TGTGCCAGCAGCCCTTCGGGACAGCCCTACGAGCAGTACTTC. It codes for CASSPSGQPYEQYF.

V and J are TRBV10-3 and TRBJ2-3; possible D gene TRBD2, 7 bases. This CDR3 is built from 14 residues. Per the germline V gene, CDR1 is ENHRY and CDR2 is SYGVKD. V was shortened by 7 bases and J by 2 bases, with 13 bases between the two germline ends. This CDR3 is CAIKGGRTTDTQYF. CDR3 sequence (DNA): TGTGCCATCAAGGGGGGGCGAACCACAGATACGCAGTATTTT.

The chain combines TRBV3-1 (or the pseudogene TRBV3-2) with TRBJ2-1, with TRBD2 matching 11 bases. This CDR3 has 16 amino acids. Germline V gene sequence: CDR1 LGHDT, CDR2 YNNKEL (reference sequence). J gave up 4 bases and V 4 bases, and 6 bases lay outside the gene matches. In nucleotides, the CDR3 is TGTGCCAGCAGCCCCTCGACTAGCGGGGAGTACAATGAGCAGTTCTTC. Its translation: CASSPSTSGEYNEQFF.

Only one count was recorded for this clone. The chain recombines TRBV10-3 with TRBJ1-6; tentatively, D is TRBD1 (5 bases). CDR1 is ENHRY, CDR2 SYGVKD, per germline. CDR3 length equals 15 residues. Trimming shortened V by 8 bases and J by 3 bases, and 14 bases separated the two germline ends. CDR3 sequence (DNA): TGTGCCATCGGAAGAACAGGAGACTATAATTCACCCCTCCACTTT. It encodes CAIGRTGDYNSPLHF.

A remark on this clone: At the DNA level, this CDR3 is encoded by other sequences in the same sample as well. V gene TRBV11-2 combines with J gene TRBJ2-7; no definite D call. The germline CDR1 and CDR2 sequences are SGHAT and FQNNGV. V lost 5 bases to trimming and J lost 4 bases, with 6 bases between them. The CDR3 is 11 residues long. DNA of the CDR3: TGTGCCAGCAGCCCTCGGTACGAGCAGTACTTC. It is translated as CASSPRYEQYF. The whole variable domain, filled in from reference TRBV11-2 and TRBJ2-7, reads EAGVAQSPRYKIIEKRQSVAFWCNPISGHATLYWYQQILGQGPKLLIQFQNNGVVDDSQLPKDRFSAERLKGVDSTLKIQPAKLEDSAVYLCASSPRYEQYFGPGTRLTVT.

The gene calls are TRBV3-1 (or the pseudogene TRBV3-2) and TRBJ2-1; 14 bases are shared with TRBD2. The CDR3 is made up of 15 amino acids. V gave up 3 bases and J gave up 9 bases; unmatched junction bases: 4. CDR1 and CDR2 (germline): LGHDT, YNNKEL (reference sequence). Here the CDR3 reads CASSQTSGGAFEQFF. The CDR3 nucleotides are TGTGCCAGCAGCCAGACTAGCGGGGGGGCCTTTGAGCAGTTCTTC.

This clone was recorded a few times. The chain links TRBV7-8 to TRBJ2-1; 9 positions match TRBD1. Germline CDR1 reads SGHVS; CDR2 reads FQNEAQ. Losses at the gene ends were 1 base for V and 12 bases for J; bases not matched to a gene: 7. CDR3 length equals 14 residues. This chain's CDR3 is CASSLGTGALGQFF. CDR3 DNA: TGTGCCAGCAGCTTAGGGACAGGGGCCCTCGGGCAGTTCTTC. Looking up the rest from reference TRBV7-8 and TRBJ2-1 gives the full variable domain: GAGVSQSPRYKVAKRGQDVALRCDPISGHVSLFWYQQALGQGPEFLTYFQNEAQLDKSGLPSDRFFAERPEGSVSTLKIQRTQQEDSAVYLCASSLGTGALGQFFGPGTRLTVL.

The rearrangement joins TRBV9 to TRBJ1-4, with D maybe TRBD1 (5 bases). Trimming left V 4 bases short and J 5 bases short, with 18 bases between. From germline, CDR1 is SGDLS and CDR2 YYNGEE. This CDR3 is 16 amino acids long. CDR3 DNA: TGTGCCAGCAGCCCCGGCGGGGGGGTGACGAATGAAAAACTGTTTTTT. Residues: CASSPGGGVTNEKLFF.

This rearrangement joins TRBV28 to TRBJ2-1; 8 bases align to TRBD2. The CDR3 length is 17 residues. V lost 6 bases and J lost 4; bases outside the gene matches: 14. CDR1 is MDHEN, CDR2 SYDVKM, per germline. The CDR3 sequence is CASSYLRGGHTYNEQFF. The CDR3, as DNA: TGTGCCAGCAGCTACCTTCGGGGGGGCCACACTTACAATGAGCAGTTCTTC.

This clone turned up a few times. J is TRBJ1-3 and V is TRBV5-1; no clear D. This CDR3 has 14 amino acids. The V end was cut by 1 base, the J end by 6 bases, with 11 bases between. Germline V gives CDR1 SGHRS, CDR2 YFSETQ. The CDR3 nucleotides read TGCGCCAGCAGCTTGCAAGGGAGGGCAAACACCATATATTTT. Its translation is CASSLQGRANTIYF. Using reference TRBV5-1 and TRBJ1-3 for the parts outside the CDR3, the full variable domain is KAGVTQTPRYLIKTRGQQVTLSCSPISGHRSVSWYQQTPGQGLQFLFEYFSETQRNKGNFPGRFSGRQFSNSRSEMNVSTLELGDSALYLCASSLQGRANTIYFGEGSWLTVV.

This chain connects TRBV28 to TRBJ2-1, with TRBD2 matching over 7 bases. Germline loops: CDR1 MDHEN, CDR2 SYDVKM. After removal of 5 bases from V and 5 bases from J, the junction contained 9 bases not matched to a gene. CDR3 length equals 15 residues. The CDR3 nucleotides are TGTGCCAGCAGTCCCATAACGGGGGGTAACAATGAGCAGTTCTTC. Translated, it gives CASSPITGGNNEQFF.

V usage is TRBV6-6 and J usage is TRBJ1-1; 7 positions agree with TRBD1. The CDR3 spans 16 residues. V was clipped by 1 base and J by 4 bases; unmatched bases: 9. The germline gives CDR1 MNHNY, CDR2 SVGAGI (reference sequence). The CDR3 protein is CASSYFRSAGGTEAFF. CDR3 sequence (DNA): TGTGCCAGCAGTTACTTCAGATCGGCAGGGGGCACTGAAGCTTTCTTT.

The genes are TRBV20-1 and TRBJ2-3, with D possibly matching TRBD2 (6 bases). In germline, CDR1 is DFQATT, CDR2 SNEGSKA (reference sequence). V dropped 3 bases and J dropped 6 bases, with 19 bases sitting between them. This CDR3 has 15 amino acids. CDR3: CSASARGPEGDTQYF. In nucleotides, the CDR3 is TGCAGTGCTAGTGCTAGGGGCCCGGAGGGGGATACGCAGTATTTT.

This rearrangement joins TRBV5-4 to TRBJ1-2; 9 bases fit TRBD1. CDR3 size: 15 residues. Germline trimming cut 4 bases from V and 5 bases from J; bases unmatched to any gene: 9. Germline assignment: CDR1 SGHNT and CDR2 YYREEE (reference sequence). The DNA of the CDR3 is TGTGCCAGCAGCCTGGGACAGGGAGTTTCGTATGGCTACACCTTC. This gives the protein CASSLGQGVSYGYTF.

This clone came up a few times. J is TRBJ2-2 and V is TRBV5-1; D possibly corresponds to TRBD1 (6 bases). Germline V CDR1 and CDR2: SGHRS, YFSETQ. Trimming took off 0 bases at V and 7 bases at J, with 25 bases between the two ends. The CDR3 totals 19 residues. CDR3 region: CASSLGVAGGGIGNGELFF. CDR3 bases: TGCGCCAGCAGCTTGGGAGTTGCTGGGGGCGGAATCGGGAACGGGGAGCTGTTTTTT.